A single sample gave rise to the 15 T cell receptor beta chains below, sequenced in a study of T cell repertoires in cytomegalovirus infection. TCRdb recomputed calls from the reads with MiXCR, one row per CDR3 protein. This sample yields around 300,000 distinct CDR3 sequences, of which over 7.5% are seen a single time; 3.5% to 4.5% belongs to the top ten. Source material: PBMCs. These receptors all stem from a human donor in good health (CMV status not recorded). Some clones in this sample may be carry-over from other donors' samples.

The chain links TRBV6-2 or TRBV6-3 to TRBJ1-5; TRBD1 might be the D (5 bases). The CDR3 contains 16 residues. V was cut by 2 bases and J by 11 bases, with 22 bases left in between. The V gene's germline CDR1 is MNHEY and CDR2 SVGEGT. CDR3 protein: CASSYPIEGIGKSQHF. The CDR3 DNA is TGTGCCAGCAGTTACCCGATCGAGGGGATAGGAAAGTCCCAGCATTTT.

Comment on this clonotype: A much larger clone differs by one base, so this may be a read error. This sequence joins TRBV7-2 and TRBJ2-3, with 8 bases matching TRBD1. Germline V CDR1 and CDR2: SGHTA, FQGNSA. The CDR3 is 15 amino acids. The CDR3 DNA reads TGTGCCAGCAGCTTATACGGTCCAGGGACAGGTACGCAGTATTTT. Protein: CASSLYGPGTGTQYF.

The chain couples TRBV12-3 or TRBV12-4 to TRBJ2-7; 12 bases line up with TRBD2. The V and J ends lost 5 bases and 7 bases, in that order; junction bases with no gene match: 9. This CDR3 region has 15 residues. CDR3 DNA sequence: TGTGCCAGCAGTCCCCTAGCGGGGGGGCTGCGAGAGCAGTACTTC. It codes for CASSPLAGGLREQYF.

This clonotype was counted ten times or more. The chain employs TRBV5-4 and TRBJ2-1; tentative D call: TRBD1 (5 bases). CDR3 length: 14 amino acids. The germline V and J ends were trimmed by 2 bases and 7 bases, with 13 bases remaining between them. Germline V gene sequence: CDR1 SGHNT, CDR2 YYREEE (reference sequence). The CDR3 loop is CASSFQGLRNEQFF. The CDR3 nucleotides are TGTGCCAGCAGCTTCCAGGGCCTTCGGAATGAGCAGTTCTTC. The whole variable domain, filled in from reference TRBV5-4 and TRBJ2-1, reads ETGVTQSPTHLIKTRGQQVTLRCSSQSGHNTVSWYQQALGQGPQFIFQYYREEENGRGNFPPRFSGLQFPNYSSELNVNALELDDSALYLCASSFQGLRNEQFFGPGTRLTVL.

In its sample, this clonotype was seen many times. V gene TRBV28 combines with J gene TRBJ2-3, with TRBD2 matching over 8 bases. The trim removed 5 bases at V and 4 bases at J, leaving 8 bases unmatched. The length of the CDR3 is 15 residues. Germline V gene sequence: CDR1 MDHEN, CDR2 SYDVKM. The CDR3 DNA sequence: TGTGCCAGCAGTCGTAGCGGGGCTGAGGCAGATACGCAGTATTTT. It translates to CASSRSGAEADTQYF.

This clonotype was found a few times. This chain connects TRBV29-1 to TRBJ2-1; the D gene is possibly TRBD2 (6 bases). Germline assignment: CDR1 SQVTM and CDR2 ANQGSEA. This CDR3 is 13 amino acids long. V was clipped by 6 bases and J by 2 bases, with 11 bases between them. The CDR3 sequence is CSVRDSAYNEQFF. The CDR3 DNA is TGCAGCGTCCGGGACTCGGCCTACAATGAGCAGTTCTTC.

This clonotype has more than one count but fewer than ten. The J gene is TRBJ2-3, the V gene TRBV9; 8 positions agree with TRBD2. The trim removed 0 bases at V and 2 bases at J, leaving 5 bases unmatched. CDR3 size: 16 residues. The germline gives CDR1 SGDLS, CDR2 YYNGEE. The CDR3 protein is CASSVAPAGATDTQYF. As DNA, the CDR3 is TGTGCCAGCAGCGTAGCCCCAGCGGGGGCCACAGATACGCAGTATTTT.

This clonotype was observed a few times. CDR3 amino acids: CASSLSLSSESSYEQYF. The CDR3 DNA reads TGTGCCAGCAGCCTATCTTTGAGTAGCGAGAGCTCCTACGAGCAGTACTTC. This chain connects TRBV7-6 to TRBJ2-7; perhaps TRBD2 as D (5 bases). This CDR3 comprises 17 residues. Trimming stripped 5 bases from V and 0 bases from J, with 20 bases between. Germline values: CDR1 SGHVS, CDR2 FNYEAQ.

This clonotype appeared many times. This chain connects TRBV18 to TRBJ2-7, with 7 bases fitting TRBD2. V was clipped by 3 bases and J by 0 bases; unmatched bases: 5. The CDR3 spans 15 residues. The germline gives CDR1 KGHSH, CDR2 LQKENI. CDR3 DNA sequence: TGTGCCAGCTCACCCGATGCGGGAGCCTCCTACGAGCAGTACTTC. Translation gives CASSPDAGASYEQYF.

The chain carries TRBV6-2 or TRBV6-3 and TRBJ2-2, with a possible D match to TRBD2 (7 bases). The CDR3 runs 15 residues. Between the trimmed V and J ends, which lost 4 bases and 4 bases, there was a span of 13 bases. In germline, CDR1 is MNHEY, CDR2 SVGEGT. The CDR3 loop reads CASSFGGLSTGELFF. CDR3 DNA: TGTGCCAGCAGTTTCGGGGGGCTTAGCACCGGGGAGCTGTTTTTT.

The chain employs TRBV19 and TRBJ1-5; D gene unclear. The V end was cut by 2 bases, the J end by 6 bases, with 23 bases between. CDR1 LNHDA and CDR2 SQIVND come from the germline V gene (reference sequence). This CDR3 spans 18 amino acids. The chain's CDR3 is CASSIWVRVGERGQPQHF. In DNA form, the CDR3 reads TGTGCCAGTAGTATATGGGTTCGGGTAGGTGAAAGAGGTCAGCCCCAGCATTTT.

The V gene is TRBV19, the J gene TRBJ2-5; a weak D match, TRBD2 (5 bases). The CDR3 consists of 16 residues. Trimming took off 2 bases at V and 4 bases at J, with 17 bases between the two ends. From germline, CDR1 is LNHDA and CDR2 SQIVND (reference sequence). The CDR3 nucleotides are TGTGCCAGTAGTATAAATCGGCGGGCGACTATAGAGACCCAGTACTTC. It is translated as CASSINRRATIETQYF.

This clonotype was seen many times. This chain uses TRBV20-1 with TRBJ2-7; 9 bases are a match to TRBD2. Unmatched junction bases numbered 6, after V lost 1 base and J lost 2 bases. Germline assignment: CDR1 DFQATT and CDR2 SNEGSKA (reference sequence). This CDR3 region has 15 residues. The CDR3 DNA is TGCAGTGCTAGAGGGGGGACTAGCTCCACCTACGAGCAGTACTTC. Translated: CSARGGTSSTYEQYF.

This clonotype has more than one count but fewer than ten. This chain connects TRBV27 to TRBJ2-2, with a weak D call TRBD2 (5 bases). Trimming shortened V by 10 bases and J by 3 bases, and 12 bases separated the two germline ends. The CDR3 covers 13 residues. CDR1 MNHEY and CDR2 SMNVEV come from the germline V gene (reference sequence). CDR3 amino acids: CATVGAYTGELFF. CDR3 nucleotides: TGTGCCACGGTGGGAGCGTACACCGGGGAGCTGTTTTTT.

The chain links TRBV12-3 or TRBV12-4 to TRBJ2-5, with 7 bases fitting TRBD2. V was pared by 8 bases and J by 1 base, with 10 bases of the junction left unmatched. CDR3 size: 15 residues. CDR3 bases: TGTGCCAGCGCAGACAGACTAGCAGGCCAAGAGACCCAGTACTTC. This codes for CASADRLAGQETQYF.